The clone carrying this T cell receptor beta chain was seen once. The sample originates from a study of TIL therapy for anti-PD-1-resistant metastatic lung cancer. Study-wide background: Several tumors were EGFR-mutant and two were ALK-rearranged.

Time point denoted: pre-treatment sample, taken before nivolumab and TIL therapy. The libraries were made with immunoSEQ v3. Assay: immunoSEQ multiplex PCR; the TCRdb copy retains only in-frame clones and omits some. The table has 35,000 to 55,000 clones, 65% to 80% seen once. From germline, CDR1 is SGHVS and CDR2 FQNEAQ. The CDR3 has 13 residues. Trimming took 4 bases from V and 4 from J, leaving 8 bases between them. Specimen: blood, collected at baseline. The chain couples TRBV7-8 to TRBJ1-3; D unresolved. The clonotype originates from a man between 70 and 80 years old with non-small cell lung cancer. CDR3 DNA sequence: TGTGCCAGCAGCTCCGGGGAAGGAAACACCATATATTTT. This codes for CASSSGEGNTIYF.